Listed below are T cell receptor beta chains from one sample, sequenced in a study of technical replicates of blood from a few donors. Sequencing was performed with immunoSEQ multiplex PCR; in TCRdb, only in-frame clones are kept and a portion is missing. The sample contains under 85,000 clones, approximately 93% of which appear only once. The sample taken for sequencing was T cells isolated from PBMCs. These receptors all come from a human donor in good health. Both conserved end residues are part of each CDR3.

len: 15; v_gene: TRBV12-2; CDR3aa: CASRLERRATDTQYF
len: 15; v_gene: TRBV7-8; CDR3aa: CASSLGTVSTDTQYF
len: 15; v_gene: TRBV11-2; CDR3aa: CASSLAWDLQETQYF
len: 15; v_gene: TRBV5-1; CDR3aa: CASSQFGRGAYEQYF
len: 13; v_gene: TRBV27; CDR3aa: CASSMTSGYEQYF
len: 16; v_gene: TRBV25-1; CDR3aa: CASSDPLHSLSYEQYF
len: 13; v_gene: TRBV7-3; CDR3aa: CASSRDSNYGYTF
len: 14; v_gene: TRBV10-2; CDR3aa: CASSGTGKNQPQHF
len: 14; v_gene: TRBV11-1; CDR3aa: CASSLDGLNYGYTF
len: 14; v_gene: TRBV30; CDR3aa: CAWSRQPRSTEAFF
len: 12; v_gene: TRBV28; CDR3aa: CASRQNNQPQHF
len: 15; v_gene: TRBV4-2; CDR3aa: CASSQDGGTGDTQYF
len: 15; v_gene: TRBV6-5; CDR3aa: CASRRRGASNEKLFF
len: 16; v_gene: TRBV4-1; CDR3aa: CASSQATAGALETQYF
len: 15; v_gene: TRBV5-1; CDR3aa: CASSPDSNSNQPQHF
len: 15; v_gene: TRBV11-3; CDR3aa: CASSLEGQGTDTQYF
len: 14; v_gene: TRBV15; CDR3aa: CATRDDNNHHTIYF
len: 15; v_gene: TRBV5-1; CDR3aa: CASSLAVDRVSEQFF
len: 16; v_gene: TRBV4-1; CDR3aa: CASSQGGVYSNQPQHF
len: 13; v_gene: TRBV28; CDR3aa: CASSLVPVETQYF
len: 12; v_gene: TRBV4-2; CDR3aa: CASSLPDNEQFF